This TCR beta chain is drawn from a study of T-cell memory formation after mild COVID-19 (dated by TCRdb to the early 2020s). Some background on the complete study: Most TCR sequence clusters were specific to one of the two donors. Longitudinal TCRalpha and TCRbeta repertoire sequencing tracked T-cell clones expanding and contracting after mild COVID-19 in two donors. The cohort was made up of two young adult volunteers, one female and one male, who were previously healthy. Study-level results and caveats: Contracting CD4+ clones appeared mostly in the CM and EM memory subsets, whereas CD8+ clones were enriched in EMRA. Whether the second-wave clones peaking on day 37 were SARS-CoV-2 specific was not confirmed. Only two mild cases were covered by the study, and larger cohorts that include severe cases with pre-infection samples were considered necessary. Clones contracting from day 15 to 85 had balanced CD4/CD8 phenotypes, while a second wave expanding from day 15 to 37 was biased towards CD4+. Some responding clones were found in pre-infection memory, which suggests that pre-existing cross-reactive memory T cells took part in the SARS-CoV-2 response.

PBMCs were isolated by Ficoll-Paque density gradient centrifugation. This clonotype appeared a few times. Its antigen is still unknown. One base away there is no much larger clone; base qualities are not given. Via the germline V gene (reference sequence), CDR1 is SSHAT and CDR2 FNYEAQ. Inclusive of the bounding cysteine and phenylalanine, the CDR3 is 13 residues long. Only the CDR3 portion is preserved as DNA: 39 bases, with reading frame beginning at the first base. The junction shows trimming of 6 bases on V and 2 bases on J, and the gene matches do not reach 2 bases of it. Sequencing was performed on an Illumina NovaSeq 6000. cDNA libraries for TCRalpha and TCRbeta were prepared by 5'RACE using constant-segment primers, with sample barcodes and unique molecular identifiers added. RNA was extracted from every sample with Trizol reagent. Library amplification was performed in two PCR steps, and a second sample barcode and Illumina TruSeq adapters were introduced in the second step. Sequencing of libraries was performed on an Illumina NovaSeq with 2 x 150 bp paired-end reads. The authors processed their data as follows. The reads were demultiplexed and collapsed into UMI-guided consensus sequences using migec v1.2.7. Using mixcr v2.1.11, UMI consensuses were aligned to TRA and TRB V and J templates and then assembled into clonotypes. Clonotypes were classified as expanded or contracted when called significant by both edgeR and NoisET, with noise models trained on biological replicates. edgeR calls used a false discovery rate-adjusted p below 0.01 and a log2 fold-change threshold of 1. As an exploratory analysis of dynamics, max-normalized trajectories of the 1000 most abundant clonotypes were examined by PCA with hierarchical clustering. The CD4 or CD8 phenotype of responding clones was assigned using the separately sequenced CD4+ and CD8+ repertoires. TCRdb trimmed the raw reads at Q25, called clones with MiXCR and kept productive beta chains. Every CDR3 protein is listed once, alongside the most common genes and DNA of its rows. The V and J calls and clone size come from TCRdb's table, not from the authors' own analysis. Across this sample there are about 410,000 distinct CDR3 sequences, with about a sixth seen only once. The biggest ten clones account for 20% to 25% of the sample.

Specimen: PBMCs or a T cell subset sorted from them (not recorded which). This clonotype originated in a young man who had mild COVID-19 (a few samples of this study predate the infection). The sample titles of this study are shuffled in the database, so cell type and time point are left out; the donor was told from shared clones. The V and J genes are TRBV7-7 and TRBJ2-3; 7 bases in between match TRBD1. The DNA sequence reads TGTGCCAGCAGGGACAGGTTCACAGATACGCAGTATTTT. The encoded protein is CASRDRFTDTQYF.